This TCR beta chain appears in the sequencing data of a study of spatial heterogeneity in lung cancer. In the study overall: The donors, approximately 66 patients with untreated early-stage non-small cell lung cancer, provided the samples.

Each TCR cDNA molecule carried a unique molecular identifier. TCRdb re-called the 5' RACE reads through MiXCR, storing one row per CDR3 protein. The sample holds about 52,000 distinct CDR3 sequences, under 8% seen once. This clonotype was picked up one time. One end of the junction is discordant with germline, which a read error may explain. The CDR3 totals 17 residues. The germline gives CDR1 SSHAT, CDR2 FNYEAQ (reference sequence). Time point noted: blood at routine non-recurrence follow-up after resection. TCRs were sequenced from unsorted whole RNA of tumor, nontumor lung or PBMC. The sequencing used PBMCs, collected at follow-up. The chain is built from TRBV7-7 and TRBJ2-3, with 12 nucleotides matching TRBD2. The receptor's source is a female donor with early-stage non-small cell lung cancer. This chain's CDR3 is CASSLLAGGTPTDTQYF. CDR3 nucleotides: TGTGCTAGCAGCCTCCTAGCGGGGGGGACACCCACAGATACGCAGTATTTT.